Presented here are 8 T cell receptor beta chains from one specimen sequenced in a study of T cells after posttransplantation cyclophosphamide. Repertoires were generated with immunoSEQ multiplex PCR, while TCRdb's copy carries only in-frame clones and drops some. In the table there are 15,000 to 20,000 clones, around 90% of which are singletons. Methotrexate plus calcineurin inhibitor accompanied controls' myeloablative marrow transplants; sampling was 1 year later. Source: PBMCs, taken after an allogeneic stem cell transplant with a calcineurin inhibitor and methotrexate. The origin of the receptors is a male patient in his fifties who received an allogeneic stem cell transplant from an unrelated donor, was CMV-positive, and had chronic GVHD only. Some T cells here may be from the graft donor.

The chain links TRBV29-1 to TRBJ2-7; weak D call: TRBD1 (6 bases). The CDR3 sequence is 13 residues long. The germline gives CDR1 SQVTM, CDR2 ANQGSEA. Deletions cut 6 bases from V and 1 base from J, with 13 bases between. The CDR3 DNA sequence: TGCAGCGTCGCGACAGGCCAATCCTACGAGCAGTACTTC. It specifies CSVATGQSYEQYF.

The rearrangement uses TRBV6-5 and TRBJ2-1; D is undetermined. This CDR3 is 14 amino acids long. The V gene lost 6 bases and the J gene lost 7 bases, with 16 bases spanning the gap. CDR1 and CDR2 from the germline V gene are MNHEY and SVGAGI. In DNA, the CDR3 is TGTGCCAGCAGCTCCATTGACTGGAGAAATGAGCAGTTCTTC. Amino acid sequence: CASSSIDWRNEQFF.

The J gene is TRBJ1-4, the V gene TRBV5-5, with D tentatively TRBD1 (6 bases). Germline V gene lookup returns CDR1 SGHKS and CDR2 YYEKEE (reference sequence). V was pared by 4 bases and J by 10 bases, with 17 bases between. The CDR3 length is 14 residues. This CDR3 is CASSRWSGDTKLFF. The CDR3 DNA reads TGTGCCAGCAGCCGTTGGTCCGGGGACACAAAACTGTTTTTT.

This chain uses TRBV5-4 with TRBJ2-3, with TRBD2 matching over 7 bases. The CDR3 is 15 amino acids. Germline V lookup: CDR1 SGHNT, CDR2 YYREEE (reference sequence). V was pared by 3 bases and J by 2 bases, with 6 bases of the junction left unmatched. The CDR3 coding sequence is TGTGCCAGCAGCTCCGGACTAGTGGTCACAGATACGCAGTATTTT. It specifies CASSSGLVVTDTQYF.

The V and J genes are TRBV7-2 and TRBJ1-5; D unclear. The V end was cut by 3 bases, the J end by 4 bases, with 13 bases between. CDR1 and CDR2 (germline): SGHTA, FQGNSA. The CDR3 extends over 15 amino acids. CDR3 residues: CASSFSPHLNQPQHF. The DNA for the CDR3 is TGTGCCAGCAGCTTTAGTCCTCACTTGAATCAGCCCCAGCATTTT.

This clone was found once. This chain uses TRBV5-4 with TRBJ2-2; 10 nucleotides align to TRBD1. The V gene end was trimmed by 5 bases and the J gene end by 4 bases; junction bases not matched to a gene: 5. Germline V lookup: CDR1 SGHNT, CDR2 YYREEE (reference sequence). The CDR3 runs to 15 residues. This CDR3 reads CASSSTGGRTGELFF. CDR3 DNA sequence: TGTGCCAGCAGTTCGACAGGGGGCCGCACCGGGGAGCTGTTTTTT.

This chain connects TRBV30 to TRBJ1-1, with D perhaps TRBD1 (6 bases). The germline V and J ends were trimmed by 7 bases and 6 bases, with 12 bases remaining between them. CDR1 is GTSNPN, CDR2 SVGIG, per germline (reference sequence). The CDR3 runs to 11 residues. CDR3 nucleotide sequence: TGTGCCTCACAGGGTCTCGCTGAAGCTTTCTTT. This encodes CASQGLAEAFF.

This clone was recorded a few times. The chain couples TRBV28 to TRBJ1-5; no reliable D call. CDR3 length: 12 amino acids. Trimming took off 11 bases at V and 1 base at J, with 9 bases between the two ends. CDR1 and CDR2 (germline): MDHEN, SYDVKM. Written as DNA, the CDR3 is TGTGCCGTTCAGGTGAGCAATCAGCCCCAGCATTTT. Translated: CAVQVSNQPQHF.